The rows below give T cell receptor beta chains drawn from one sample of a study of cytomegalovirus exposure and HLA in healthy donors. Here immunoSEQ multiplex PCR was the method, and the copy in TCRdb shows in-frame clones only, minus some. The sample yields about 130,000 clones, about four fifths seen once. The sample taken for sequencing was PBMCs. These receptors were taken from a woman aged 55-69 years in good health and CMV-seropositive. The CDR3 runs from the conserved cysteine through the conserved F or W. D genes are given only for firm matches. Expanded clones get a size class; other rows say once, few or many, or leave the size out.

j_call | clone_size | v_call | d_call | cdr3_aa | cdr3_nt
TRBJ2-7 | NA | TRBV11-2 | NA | CASSLRGLSYEQYF | TGTGCCAGCAGCTTAAGGGGCCTCTCCTACGAGCAGTACTTC
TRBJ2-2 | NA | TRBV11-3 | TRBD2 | CASSSPTSGINTGELFF | TGTGCCAGCAGCTCTCCTACTAGCGGGATAAACACCGGGGAGCTGTTTTTT
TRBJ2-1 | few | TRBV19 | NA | CASSIGHLTDSNNEQFF | TGTGCCAGTAGTATAGGACACCTTACGGACAGTAACAATGAGCAGTTCTTC
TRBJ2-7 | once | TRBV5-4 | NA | CASSAHRWTGSWNEQYF | TGTGCCAGCAGCGCACACCGATGGACTGGATCCTGGAACGAGCAGTACTTC
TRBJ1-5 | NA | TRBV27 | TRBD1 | CAGSFLPTGERSQPQHF | TGTGCCGGCAGTTTCCTACCGACAGGGGAGCGTAGTCAGCCCCAGCATTTT
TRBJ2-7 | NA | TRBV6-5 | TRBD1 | CASSDRTGDYEQYF | TGTGCCAGCAGCGACCGGACAGGGGACTACGAGCAGTACTTC
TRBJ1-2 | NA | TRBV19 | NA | CASNSPGANYGYTF | TGTGCCAGTAATAGTCCGGGGGCTAACTATGGCTACACCTTC
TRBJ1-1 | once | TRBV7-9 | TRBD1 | CASRPQTGGNTEAFF | TGTGCCAGCAGGCCTCAGACAGGGGGAAACACTGAAGCTTTCTTT
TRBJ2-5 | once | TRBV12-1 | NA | CASRETSGRETQYF | TGTGCCAGCAGGGAAACTAGCGGGAGGGAGACCCAGTACTTC
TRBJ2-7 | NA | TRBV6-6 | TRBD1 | CASSATGGDEQYF | TGTGCCAGCAGCGCGACAGGGGGCGACGAGCAGTACTTC
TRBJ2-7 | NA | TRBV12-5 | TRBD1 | CASARDSYEQYF | TGTGCTAGTGCAAGGGACAGCTACGAGCAGTACTTC
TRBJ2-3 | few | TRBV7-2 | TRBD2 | CASSSRTSGRGDTQYF | TGTGCCAGCAGCTCCAGGACTAGCGGAAGAGGAGATACGCAGTATTTT
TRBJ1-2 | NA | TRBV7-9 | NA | CASSRRDGRAFNYGYTF | TGTGCCAGCAGCCGCCGTGATGGCAGGGCCTTTAACTATGGCTACACCTTC
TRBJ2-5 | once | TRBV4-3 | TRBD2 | CASSPLLAGETQYF | TGCGCCAGCAGCCCCCTACTAGCGGGGGAGACCCAGTACTTC
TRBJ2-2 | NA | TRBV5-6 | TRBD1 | CASSLGDRVTGELFF | TGTGCCAGCAGCTTGGGGGACAGGGTGACCGGGGAGCTGTTTTTT
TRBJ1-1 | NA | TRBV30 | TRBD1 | CAWSVPASGTANTEAFF | TGTGCCTGGAGTGTACCCGCCTCCGGGACAGCCAACACTGAAGCTTTCTTT
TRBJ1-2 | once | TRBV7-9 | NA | CASSPGVAGYTF | TGTGCCAGCAGTCCAGGGGTGGCTGGCTACACCTTC
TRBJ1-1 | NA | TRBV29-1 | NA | CSATKYFGTEAFF | TGCAGCGCTACCAAATACTTCGGCACTGAAGCTTTCTTT
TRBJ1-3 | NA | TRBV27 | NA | CASSLTSGYSGNTIYF | TGTGCCAGCAGTTTAACATCAGGATACTCTGGAAACACCATATATTTT
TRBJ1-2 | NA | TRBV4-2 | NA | CASSQESQGLINYGYTF | TGTGCCAGCAGCCAAGAGTCCCAGGGCCTCATTAACTATGGCTACACCTTC
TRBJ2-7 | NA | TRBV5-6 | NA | CASSRNYEQYF | TGTGCCAGCAGCCGTAACTACGAGCAGTACTTC
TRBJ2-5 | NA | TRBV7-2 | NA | CASSFTGGGKETQYF | TGTGCCAGCAGCTTTACAGGGGGGGGGAAAGAGACCCAGTACTTC
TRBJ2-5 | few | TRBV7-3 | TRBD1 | CASSLMGTAQETQYF | TGTGCCAGCAGCTTAATGGGGACAGCCCAAGAGACCCAGTACTTC
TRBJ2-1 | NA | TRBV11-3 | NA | CASSRGQFDEQFF | TGTGCCAGCAGCCGCGGACAGTTCGATGAGCAGTTCTTC
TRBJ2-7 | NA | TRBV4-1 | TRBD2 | CASSQEVAGGSSYEQYF | TGCGCCAGCAGCCAAGAGGTAGCGGGAGGGAGCTCCTACGAGCAGTACTTC
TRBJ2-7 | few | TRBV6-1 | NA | CASAGTQGGFF | TGTGCCAGCGCCGGGACGCAGGGGGGTTTCTTC
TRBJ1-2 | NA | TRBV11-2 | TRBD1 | CASSLVQGALYGYTF | TGTGCCAGCAGCTTAGTCCAGGGGGCGCTTTATGGCTACACCTTC
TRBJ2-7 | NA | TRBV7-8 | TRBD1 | CASSLDRTGTASYEQYF | TGTGCCAGCAGCTTAGACAGAACGGGGACAGCATCCTACGAGCAGTACTTC
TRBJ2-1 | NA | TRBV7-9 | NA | CASSLGLGGVNEQFF | TGTGCCAGCAGCTTAGGATTAGGCGGGGTAAATGAGCAGTTCTTC
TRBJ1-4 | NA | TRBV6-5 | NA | CASSYRMGNEKLFF | TGTGCCAGCAGTTACCGGATGGGCAATGAAAAACTGTTTTTT
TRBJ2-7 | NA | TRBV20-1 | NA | CSARDRTEQYF | TGCAGTGCTAGAGATAGGACAGAGCAGTACTTC
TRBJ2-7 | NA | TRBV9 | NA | CASSGRHNYEQYF | TGTGCCAGCAGCGGACGACACAACTACGAGCAGTACTTC
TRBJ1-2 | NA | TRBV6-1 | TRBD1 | CASMGTGHRANGYTF | TGTGCCAGCATGGGGACAGGGCACCGAGCCAATGGCTACACCTTC
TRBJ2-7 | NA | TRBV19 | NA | CASSNTGSHEQYF | TGTGCCAGTAGTAATACAGGGTCCCACGAGCAGTACTTC
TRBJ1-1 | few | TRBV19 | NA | CASSPRGGVMNTEAFF | TGTGCCAGTAGTCCGCGGGGGGGGGTCATGAACACTGAAGCTTTCTTT
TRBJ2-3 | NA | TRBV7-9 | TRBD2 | CASSWTSGGTDTQYF | TGTGCCAGCAGCTGGACTAGCGGGGGGACAGATACGCAGTATTTT
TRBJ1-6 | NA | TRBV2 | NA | CASSLGGHSPLHF | TGTGCCAGCAGCCTAGGCGGGCATTCACCCCTCCACTTT
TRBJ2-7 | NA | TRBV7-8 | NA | CASSLVQDEQYF | TGTGCCAGCAGCTTAGTTCAGGACGAGCAGTACTTC
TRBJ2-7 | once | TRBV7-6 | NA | CASSLGQVGSYEQYF | TGTGCCAGCAGCTTAGGGCAGGTAGGCTCTTACGAGCAGTACTTC
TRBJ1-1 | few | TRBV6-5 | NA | CASRLGMFTEAFF | TGTGCCAGCAGGCTCGGGATGTTCACTGAAGCTTTCTTT